Listed below are T cell receptor beta chains from one sample, sequenced in a study of T cell responses to AZD1222 COVID-19 vaccine. TCRdb's table, derived via immunoSEQ multiplex PCR, lists solely in-frame clones and lacks some. The data show about 260,000 clones, approximately 95% seen once. Sequencing used peripheral blood, obtained on day 0 of AZD1222 vaccination. All receptors derive from an adult in good health. Both conserved end residues are part of each CDR3. D genes are given only for firm matches.

D gene	V gene	J gene	CDR3 protein
TRBD1	TRBV28	TRBJ1-1	CASSLPRQGRTEAFF
.	TRBV11-2	TRBJ2-3	CASTIRGASSTDTQYF
.	TRBV7-2	TRBJ2-3	CASSLAGYTESLQDTQYF
TRBD1	TRBV6-4	TRBJ1-4	CASSVSGGINEKLFF
TRBD1	TRBV29-1	TRBJ1-1	CSVGSGGITEAFF
.	TRBV15	TRBJ1-5	CATSTEGWNQPQHF
.	TRBV5-1	TRBJ1-5	CASSLGSGNQPQHF
TRBD1	TRBV7-2	TRBJ1-3	CASSAGQGPAGGNTIYF
TRBD2	TRBV18	TRBJ2-7	CASSPTRTSGTYEQYF
.	TRBV25-1	TRBJ2-6	CASSDPRAGANVLTF
TRBD2	TRBV11-2	TRBJ2-7	CASSSHLAGVGEQYF
TRBD1	TRBV2	TRBJ1-1	CASRVGQGDTEAFF
.	TRBV27	TRBJ1-2	CASGRGGGYTF
.	TRBV4-2	TRBJ1-1	CASSQGGGGPNTEAFF
.	TRBV29-1	TRBJ2-5	CSARAGQETQYF
TRBD2	TRBV5-1	TRBJ2-3	CASSGSGRTDTQYF
.	TRBV2	TRBJ2-7	CASSERATLAYEQYF
TRBD1	TRBV7-9	TRBJ2-2	CASSLPTGTGVTGELFF
.	TRBV5-1	TRBJ1-2	CASSLDRPYGYTF
.	TRBV28	TRBJ1-2	CASRRDYGYTF
.	TRBV7-6	TRBJ1-2	CASSRRGSYGYTF
TRBD1	TRBV4-1	TRBJ1-1	CASSHRTGSPEAFF
TRBD1	TRBV3-1/TRBV3-2	TRBJ2-7	CASSHLIGQGLYEQYF
.	TRBV5-6	TRBJ1-4	CASPTGSNEKLFF
TRBD2	TRBV28	TRBJ2-1	CASSLGGLAGEVGEQFF
.	TRBV6-5	TRBJ1-2	CTSGPGGVGYGYTF
.	TRBV19	TRBJ2-2	CASSPALNTGELFF
TRBD2	TRBV7-2	TRBJ2-5	CASRPLASETQYF
TRBD1	TRBV5-1	TRBJ2-7	CASSLAETGTYEQYF
.	TRBV12-3/TRBV12-4	TRBJ2-1	CASSLGRRREQFF
TRBD1	TRBV25-1	TRBJ1-5	CASMGTGGNQPQHF
TRBD2	TRBV3-1/TRBV3-2	TRBJ2-7	CASSPLAGGLGQYF
.	TRBV6-5	TRBJ1-2	CASRSGVYGYTF
.	TRBV6-5	TRBJ1-3	CASSSQGGVGNTIYF
TRBD2	TRBV28	TRBJ2-7	CASNPPGLAGAYEQYF
.	TRBV7-9	TRBJ1-1	CASSRQANTEAFF
TRBD2	TRBV5-1	TRBJ2-5	CATSGGGKETQYF
TRBD1	TRBV28	TRBJ1-5	CASYRGRGNQPQHF
.	TRBV6-2/TRBV6-3	TRBJ2-5	CASSSRQTETQYF
TRBD2	TRBV2	TRBJ2-7	CASRNQRIAGDTRESRQYF
.	TRBV27	TRBJ2-7	CASSFGLGLEQYF
TRBD2	TRBV5-4	TRBJ2-1	CASSTGTSGPLNEQFF
TRBD1	TRBV5-1	TRBJ1-1	CASSLVRGRGVNTEAFF
TRBD1	TRBV7-2	TRBJ1-2	CASSFQGGALEGYTF
.	TRBV2	TRBJ1-1	CASSENGPLEAFF